The sequence of this TCR beta chain was determined in a study of Ad26.COV2.S vaccination and SARS-CoV-2 variants. This CDR3 spans 15 amino acids. V lost 3 bases and J lost 0, with 10 bases in between. Germline V gives CDR1 MNHEY, CDR2 SMNVEV (reference sequence). TCRdb's copy holds only in-frame clones and misses some; the assay was immunoSEQ multiplex PCR. The repertoire consists of 200,000 to 300,000 clones, with approximately 87% occurring once and the leading ten covering about 10%. Treatment noted: roughly 18 received Ad26.COV2.S at low or high dose, single or two shots; roughly 5 received placebo; per-sample allocation not given. Day 63 following the first vaccine or placebo injection was when the samples were taken. The donor's status was that of an adult aged 18-55 years in Boston.

The specimen comprised peripheral blood, sampled in a trial of Ad26.COV2.S vaccine versus placebo. The rearrangement links TRBV27 to TRBJ2-3; the D is unclear. This receptor was taken from a person between 18 and 60 years old who received the Ad26.COV2.S COVID-19 vaccine or a placebo. The CDR3 here is CASSFRLSSTDTQYF. The CDR3 region has the DNA TGTGCCAGCAGTTTCCGACTTTCTAGCACAGATACGCAGTATTTT.